A single sample is the source of the 3 T cell receptor beta chains below, sequenced in a study of blood T cells in healthy people across ages. A second PCR of roughly 7 to 11 cycles used a sample-barcoded 5' primer and a J-beta primer mix. TCRdb ran MiXCR on the 5' RACE reads and lists one entry per CDR3 protein. The sample lists approximately 600,000 distinct CDR3 sequences, roughly 53% occurring once. The specimen sequenced was blood. These receptors were collected from a man aged 60-69 years in good health.

The rearrangement links TRBV12-3 or TRBV12-4 to TRBJ1-2; 8 bases line up with TRBD1. The CDR3 runs to 14 residues. Trimming took 5 bases from V and 1 from J; bases not matched to a gene: 3. The CDR3 sequence: CASSDRGFNYGYTF. The CDR3 DNA reads as TGTGCCAGCAGTGACAGGGGCTTTAACTATGGCTACACCTTC.

This clonotype was seen only a few times. This rearrangement joins TRBV20-1 to TRBJ2-1; D might be TRBD2 (6 bases). The CDR3 length is 13 residues. V shed 6 bases and J shed 2 bases, with 11 bases lying between them. The germline V gene encodes CDR1 DFQATT and CDR2 SNEGSKA (reference sequence). The CDR3 reads CSAAGLPYNEQFF. For the CDR3, the DNA is TGCAGTGCGGCGGGACTGCCCTACAATGAGCAGTTCTTC.

The chain links TRBV6-1 to TRBJ2-1, with 12 nucleotides matching TRBD2. V gave up 7 bases and J gave up 2 bases; unmatched junction bases: 6. The germline V gene encodes CDR1 MNHNS and CDR2 SASEGT. The length of the CDR3 is 16 residues. CDR3 amino acids: CASKETSGGPYNEQFF. In DNA, the CDR3 is TGTGCCAGCAAGGAGACTAGCGGGGGCCCCTACAATGAGCAGTTCTTC.